Presented here are 27 T cell receptor beta chains from one specimen sequenced in a study of CXCR3-negative and CXCR3-positive naive CD8 T cells. UMI labels and 5' RACE were used to prepare the TRB cDNA libraries. TCRdb reprocessed the 5' RACE reads and reports one entry per CDR3 protein, with no DNA. The sample includes over 70,000 distinct CDR3 sequences. Sequencing was done on a sample of naive CXCR3- CD8+ T cells from blood. Subset meaning: CD45RO-CCR7+CD27+CD95- naive CD8+ T cells lacking CXCR3 (TNR3-). These receptors came from a human donor in good health. Some clones in this sample may be carry-over from other donors' samples.

The rearrangement joins TRBV7-9 to TRBJ2-1; the TCRdb D gene call, TRBD1, has no DNA to confirm it. The CDR3 loop spans 16 amino acids. Germline CDR1 and CDR2: SEHNR and FQNEAQ (reference sequence). The CDR3 reads CASSPPGQGSSGGQFF.

The V and J genes are TRBV20-1 and TRBJ2-1; TCRdb's D call, TRBD2, is unchecked because there is no DNA. The CDR3 extends over 14 amino acids. In germline, CDR1 is DFQATT, CDR2 SNEGSKA (reference sequence). CDR3: CSARGLASYNEQFF.

This chain links TRBV6-5 with TRBJ2-1; TCRdb's assignment of TRBD2 cannot be checked, as there is no DNA. The CDR3 contains 18 residues. Germline-derived CDR1 and CDR2 are MNHEY and SVGAGI. CDR3 sequence: CASSYYVPGLAGVYEQFF.

The chain is built from TRBV4-3 and TRBJ2-1; the TCRdb call, TRBD1, lacks DNA for checking. Germline values: CDR1 LGHNA, CDR2 YSLEER. The CDR3 is 14 residues long. CDR3 sequence reads: CASSQEGRNNEQFF.

The chain recombines TRBV30 with TRBJ1-1. This CDR3 has 14 amino acids. Germline CDR1 reads GTSNPN; CDR2 reads SVGIG (reference sequence). The CDR3 is CAWRLAGASTEAFF. The full variable domain, in which reference TRBV30 and TRBJ1-1 provide the parts outside the CDR3, is SQTIHQWPATLVQPVGSPLSLECTVEGTSNPNLYWYRQAAGRGLQLLFYSVGIGQISSEVPQNLSASRPQDRQFILSSKKLLLSDSGFYLCAWRLAGASTEAFFGQGTRLTVV.

The V gene is TRBV23-1, the J gene TRBJ2-7; without DNA, the TCRdb call of TRBD1 cannot be checked. TRBV23-1 counts as an open reading frame of uncertain function. The CDR3 loop spans 15 amino acids. The CDR3 protein is CASSQVDRATYEQYF.

The chain has TRBV29-1 and TRBJ2-5; the TCRdb call, TRBD1, lacks DNA for checking. The CDR3 length is 15 residues. Germline lookup yields CDR1 SQVTM and CDR2 ANQGSEA. The CDR3 loop reads CSVERGQGEEETQYF. Full variable domain (missing parts from reference TRBV29-1 and TRBJ2-5): SAVISQKPSRDICQRGTSLTIQCQVDSQVTMMFWYRQQPGQSLTLIATANQGSEATYESGFVIDKFPISRPNLTFSTLTVSNMSPEDSSIYLCSVERGQGEEETQYFGPGTRLLVL.

V and J are TRBV12-3 or TRBV12-4 and TRBJ2-7; the D call from TCRdb, TRBD2, cannot be confirmed without DNA. CDR3 length equals 15 residues. The CDR3 spells CASSRLAGLGYEQYF.

The genes are TRBV20-1 and TRBJ1-2. This CDR3 contains 14 residues. Per germline, CDR1 DFQATT and CDR2 SNEGSKA (reference sequence). This CDR3 is CSARGVPANYGYTF.

This sequence joins TRBV27 and TRBJ2-7; without DNA, the TCRdb call of TRBD1 cannot be checked. The CDR3 is 15 residues long. Germline lookup yields CDR1 MNHEY and CDR2 SMNVEV (reference sequence). The CDR3 sequence is CASSPSGTGFYEQYF.

Here the CDR3 reads CSAYWWGETPLRASYNEQFF. The rearrangement joins TRBV20-1 to TRBJ2-1; TCRdb's D call, TRBD1, is unchecked because there is no DNA. CDR3 length: 20 residues. Germline assignment: CDR1 DFQATT and CDR2 SNEGSKA (reference sequence).

The chain employs TRBV2 and TRBJ2-1; absent DNA, TCRdb's TRBD1 call cannot be checked. Per the germline V gene, CDR1 is SNHLY and CDR2 is FYNNEI. CDR3 size: 13 residues. The CDR3 loop reads CASSVWDRLEQFF.

The chain employs TRBV7-9 and TRBJ2-7; absent DNA, TCRdb's TRBD1 call cannot be checked. The CDR3 runs 14 residues. Germline loops: CDR1 SEHNR, CDR2 FQNEAQ (reference sequence). Here the CDR3 reads CASRRDQISYEQYF.

CDR3 loop: CASSLFLAGGLLQETQYF. This rearrangement joins TRBV12-3 or TRBV12-4 to TRBJ2-5; TCRdb picks TRBD2, but there is no DNA to check that call. This CDR3 is built from 18 residues.

The CDR3 sequence is CSVDGGRVTEAFF. The chain has TRBV29-1 and TRBJ1-1; checking the TCRdb D call of TRBD1 is not possible without DNA. Germline lookup yields CDR1 SQVTM and CDR2 ANQGSEA. The CDR3 is 13 amino acids. Combining the CDR3 with reference TRBV29-1 and TRBJ1-1 gives the whole variable domain SAVISQKPSRDICQRGTSLTIQCQVDSQVTMMFWYRQQPGQSLTLIATANQGSEATYESGFVIDKFPISRPNLTFSTLTVSNMSPEDSSIYLCSVDGGRVTEAFFGQGTRLTVV.

The rearrangement uses TRBV2 and TRBJ1-6; TCRdb selects TRBD1, and the lack of DNA leaves this call unchecked. The germline gives CDR1 SNHLY, CDR2 FYNNEI. The CDR3 totals 17 residues. CDR3 amino acids: CASSGLRGGSYNSPLHF.

The chain employs TRBV9 and TRBJ2-6. Germline V CDR1 and CDR2: SGDLS, YYNGEE. The CDR3 sequence is 16 residues long. This chain's CDR3 is CASSAGTGSGANVLTF.

This rearrangement joins TRBV4-3 to TRBJ1-2; the D call of TRBD1 rests on TCRdb alone, since no DNA is present to check it. Germline assignment: CDR1 LGHNA and CDR2 YSLEER. The CDR3 sequence is 12 residues long. CDR3: CASSQWGYGYTF.

The chain uses TRBV7-6 and TRBJ2-3. Germline loops: CDR1 SGHVS, CDR2 FNYEAQ. The CDR3 is made up of 13 amino acids. Here the CDR3 reads CASSLVREDTQYF. Looking up the rest from reference TRBV7-6 and TRBJ2-3 gives the full variable domain: GAGVSQSPRYKVTKRGQDVALRCDPISGHVSLYWYRQALGQGPEFLTYFNYEAQQDKSGLPNDRFSAERPEGSISTLTIQRTEQRDSAMYRCASSLVREDTQYFGPGTRLTVL.

The chain links TRBV27 to TRBJ2-7; there is no DNA to check the TCRdb D call of TRBD2. The length of the CDR3 is 13 residues. The germline gives CDR1 MNHEY, CDR2 SMNVEV (reference sequence). CDR3 in amino acids: CASAPGLLYEQYF.

This rearrangement joins TRBV29-1 to TRBJ2-1. Germline assignment: CDR1 SQVTM and CDR2 ANQGSEA. The CDR3 extends over 14 amino acids. This chain's CDR3 is CSANQVLSYNEQFF.

The rearrangement links TRBV7-9 to TRBJ1-2; the D gene TCRdb calls, TRBD1, cannot be checked with no DNA. This CDR3 is 15 amino acids long. Germline V gene data show CDR1 as SEHNR and CDR2 as FQNEAQ (reference sequence). The CDR3 protein is CASSLADSRIYGYTF.

The chain joins TRBV28 to TRBJ2-7; no DNA is available, so the TRBD1 call from TCRdb remains unchecked. The CDR3 length is 14 residues. Germline loops: CDR1 MDHEN, CDR2 SYDVKM. CDR3 residues: CASSTGVTGYEQYF.

The V gene is TRBV7-9, the J gene TRBJ2-7. This CDR3 has 12 residues. Germline V gene data show CDR1 as SEHNR and CDR2 as FQNEAQ (reference sequence). This CDR3 reads CASSLLVDEQYF.

The CDR3 sequence: CASSLGTSNQPQHF. V and J are TRBV6-5 and TRBJ1-5. This CDR3 is built from 14 residues. CDR1 and CDR2 (germline): MNHEY, SVGAGI.

Here the CDR3 reads CASSSLNTGELFF. The chain employs TRBV7-9 and TRBJ2-2. Germline CDR1 SEHNR, CDR2 FQNEAQ (reference sequence). This CDR3 has 13 residues.

This chain uses TRBV6-4 with TRBJ2-2. Germline V gene lookup returns CDR1 MRHNA and CDR2 SNTAGT. This CDR3 has 13 residues. The CDR3 reads CASSFTATGELFF.